The 19 T cell receptor beta chains below come from one sample, sequenced in a study of T cells expressing NK-cell markers. TCRdb re-analyzed the 5' RACE reads; it lists each CDR3 protein once, without DNA. In total, the table holds about 390,000 distinct CDR3 sequences. The sequencing input was blood T cells: a sorted CD56 or NKG2C T cell subset, CD4+ or CD8+ T cells, or bulk PBMC T cells (not recorded which). The receptors originated from a woman in her 50s in good health.

The chain is built from TRBV20-1 and TRBJ1-3; TCRdb's D call of TRBD1 is untestable without DNA. CDR1 and CDR2 (germline): DFQATT, SNEGSKA (reference sequence). The CDR3 is 13 residues long. The CDR3 reads CSARAGGGNTIYF.

The chain couples TRBV7-9 to TRBJ2-1; there is no DNA to check the TCRdb D call of TRBD1. The CDR3 is made up of 15 amino acids. Looked up from germline, CDR1 is SEHNR and CDR2 is FQNEAQ (reference sequence). CDR3 sequence: CASTHWTGGWNEQFF.

The chain is built from TRBV9 and TRBJ2-3. Germline CDR1 SGDLS, CDR2 YYNGEE. The CDR3 contains 16 residues. The CDR3 is CASSGGRGVSTDTQYF.

This chain joins TRBV14 and TRBJ2-1; the TRBD2 assignment by TCRdb is unverifiable without DNA. Germline V gene sequence: CDR1 SGHDN, CDR2 FVKESK. The CDR3 loop spans 17 amino acids. CDR3 in amino acids: CASSPAKDLSSYNEQFF.

The V and J genes are TRBV10-3 and TRBJ1-5; no DNA is available, so the TRBD1 call from TCRdb remains unchecked. CDR1 is ENHRY and CDR2 is SYGVKD in the germline V gene. CDR3 length: 14 residues. CDR3: CAIGQTDSNQPQHF.

The chain is built from TRBV29-1 and TRBJ2-1; TCRdb's assignment of TRBD1 cannot be checked, as there is no DNA. The germline CDR1 and CDR2 sequences are SQVTM and ANQGSEA. This CDR3 spans 12 amino acids. This CDR3 is CSVGQGVYEQFF.

The gene calls are TRBV4-1 and TRBJ2-6; TCRdb reports TRBD2, a call that lacks DNA to check it against. CDR3 size: 16 residues. CDR1 is MGHRA and CDR2 is YSYEKL in the germline V gene. The CDR3 spells CASSQAGGHGANVLTF.

This sequence joins TRBV19 and TRBJ2-2; TCRdb outputs TRBD2, but without DNA this stays unchecked. The CDR3 runs to 16 residues. Germline V gene lookup returns CDR1 LNHDA and CDR2 SQIVND (reference sequence). The CDR3 region is CASSNRAGINTGELFF.

The CDR3 spells CASKLSGLMNTEAFF. The J gene is TRBJ1-1, the V gene TRBV19. Germline lookup yields CDR1 LNHDA and CDR2 SQIVND (reference sequence). This CDR3 spans 15 amino acids.

The rearrangement links TRBV18 to TRBJ2-3. Germline CDR1 is KGHSH and CDR2 is LQKENI. The CDR3 loop spans 15 amino acids. The CDR3 spells CASPPPHGLTDTQYF.

The CDR3 sequence is CAIDRGAEQYF. V and J are TRBV6-2 or TRBV6-3 and TRBJ2-7; TCRdb indicates TRBD1, and absent DNA this call remains unverified. The CDR3 extends over 11 amino acids. Germline V gene data show CDR1 as MNHEY and CDR2 as SVGEGT.

The chain employs TRBV29-1 and TRBJ1-4; as DNA is missing, the TRBD1 call by TCRdb cannot be tested. The germline V gene encodes CDR1 SQVTM and CDR2 ANQGSEA. The CDR3 contains 13 residues. The CDR3 spells CSVEMPGKEKLFF.

This chain uses TRBV5-1 with TRBJ1-2. The CDR3 is made up of 13 amino acids. Germline CDR1 and CDR2: SGHRS and YFSETQ. CDR3 region: CASSLEGARGYTF. Using reference TRBV5-1 and TRBJ1-2 for the parts outside the CDR3, the full variable domain is KAGVTQTPRYLIKTRGQQVTLSCSPISGHRSVSWYQQTPGQGLQFLFEYFSETQRNKGNFPGRFSGRQFSNSRSEMNVSTLELGDSALYLCASSLEGARGYTFGSGTRLTVV.

The chain recombines TRBV12-3 or TRBV12-4 with TRBJ1-2. This CDR3 contains 13 residues. This CDR3 reads CASSTRARSGYTF.

The J gene is TRBJ2-5, the V gene TRBV20-1; TCRdb's assignment of TRBD2 cannot be checked, as there is no DNA. Germline lookup yields CDR1 DFQATT and CDR2 SNEGSKA (reference sequence). This CDR3 comprises 13 residues. Here the CDR3 reads CSAGQLAKETQYF.

V is TRBV27 and J is TRBJ2-4; TCRdb indicates TRBD1, and absent DNA this call remains unverified. Germline CDR1 and CDR2: MNHEY and SMNVEV (reference sequence). The CDR3 runs to 15 residues. This chain's CDR3 is CASSLSAGAKNIQYF.

The chain combines TRBV6-5 with TRBJ1-3; TCRdb indicates TRBD1, and absent DNA this call remains unverified. The CDR3 sequence is 15 residues long. Germline V gives CDR1 MNHEY, CDR2 SVGAGI. The CDR3 reads CASRSGQGLGNTIYF.

This chain links TRBV28 with TRBJ2-7; the D call of TRBD1 rests on TCRdb alone, since no DNA is present to check it. Germline V gene sequence: CDR1 MDHEN, CDR2 SYDVKM. The CDR3 spans 15 residues. The CDR3 loop reads CASSSGQHPVYEQYF.

The rearrangement links TRBV7-9 to TRBJ2-3; TCRdb's D gene call, TRBD2, goes unchecked for lack of DNA. Germline V lookup: CDR1 SEHNR, CDR2 FQNEAQ (reference sequence). The CDR3 totals 17 residues. CDR3 region: CASSLNSGLAGTDTQYF.